This T cell receptor beta chain emerged from a study of response to subunit inactivated influenza vaccine. V was shortened by 4 bases and J by 5 bases, with 11 bases between the two germline ends. The CDR3 has 13 amino acids. CDR1 SGHAT and CDR2 FQNNGV come from the germline V gene. One entry per CDR3 protein, called by TCRdb with MiXCR from the RT-PCR reads. The profile shows hundreds of thousands of distinct CDR3 sequences, less than 20% of them singletons. Study-wide points: With each seasonal influenza vaccination, the authors suggested, few new T cells are recruited.

Comment on this clonotype: What it binds is unknown.

Sequencing was performed on PBMCs from blood, taken 11 to 12 days after vaccination. The sequence came from a man aged 50 or older who received an inactivated influenza vaccine. The chain combines TRBV11-2 with TRBJ1-1; possible D gene TRBD1, 5 bases. The DNA for the CDR3 is TGTGCCAGCAGCTCCCAGGGTGAGACTGAAGCTTTCTTT. It is translated as CASSSQGETEAFF.